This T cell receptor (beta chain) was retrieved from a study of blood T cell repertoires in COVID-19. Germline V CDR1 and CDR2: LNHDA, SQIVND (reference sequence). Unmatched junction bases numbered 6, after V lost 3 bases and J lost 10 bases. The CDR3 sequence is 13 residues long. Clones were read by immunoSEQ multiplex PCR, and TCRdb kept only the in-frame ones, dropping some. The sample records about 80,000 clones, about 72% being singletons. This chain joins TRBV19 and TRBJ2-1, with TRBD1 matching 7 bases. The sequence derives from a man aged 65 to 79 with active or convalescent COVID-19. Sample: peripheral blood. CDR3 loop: CASSITGVLEQFF. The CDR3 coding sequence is TGTGCCAGTAGTATTACAGGGGTCCTCGAGCAGTTCTTC. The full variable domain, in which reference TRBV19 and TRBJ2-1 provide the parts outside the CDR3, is DGGITQSPKYLFRKEGQNVTLSCEQNLNHDAMYWYRQDPGQGLRLIYYSQIVNDFQKGDIAEGYSVSREKKESFPLTVTSAQKNPTAFYLCASSITGVLEQFFGPGTRLTVL.